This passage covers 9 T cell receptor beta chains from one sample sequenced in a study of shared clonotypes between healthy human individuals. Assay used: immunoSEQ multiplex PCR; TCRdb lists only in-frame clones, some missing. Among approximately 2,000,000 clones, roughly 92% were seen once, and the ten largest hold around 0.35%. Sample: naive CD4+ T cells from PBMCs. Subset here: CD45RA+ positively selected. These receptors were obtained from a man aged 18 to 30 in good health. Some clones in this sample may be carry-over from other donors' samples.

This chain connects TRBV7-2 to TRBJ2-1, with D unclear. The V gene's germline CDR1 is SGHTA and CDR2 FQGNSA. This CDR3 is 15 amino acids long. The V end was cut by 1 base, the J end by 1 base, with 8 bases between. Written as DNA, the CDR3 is TGTGCCAGCAGCTTAGGTCCGGCATCCTACAATGAGCAGTTCTTC. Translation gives CASSLGPASYNEQFF.

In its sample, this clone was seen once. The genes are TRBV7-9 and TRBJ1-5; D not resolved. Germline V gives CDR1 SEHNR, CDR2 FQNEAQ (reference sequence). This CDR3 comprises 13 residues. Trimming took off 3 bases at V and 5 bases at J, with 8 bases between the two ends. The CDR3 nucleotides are TGTGCCAGCAGCTTCGGGAGCTATCAGCCCCAGCATTTT. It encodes CASSFGSYQPQHF.

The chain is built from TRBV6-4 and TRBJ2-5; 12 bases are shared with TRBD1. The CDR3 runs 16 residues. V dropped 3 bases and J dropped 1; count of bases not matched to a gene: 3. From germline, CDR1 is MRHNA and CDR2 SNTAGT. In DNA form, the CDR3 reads TGTGCCAGCAGTGAGGGACAGGGGGCTTCCCAAGAGACCCAGTACTTC. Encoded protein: CASSEGQGASQETQYF.

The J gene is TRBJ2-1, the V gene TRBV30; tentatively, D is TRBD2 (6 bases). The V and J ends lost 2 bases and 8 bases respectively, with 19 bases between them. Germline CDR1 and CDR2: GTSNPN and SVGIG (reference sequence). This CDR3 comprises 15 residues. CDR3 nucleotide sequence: TGTGCCTGGAGTCTATGGGGGGAGGCGCCGGATGAGCAGTTCTTC. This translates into CAWSLWGEAPDEQFF.

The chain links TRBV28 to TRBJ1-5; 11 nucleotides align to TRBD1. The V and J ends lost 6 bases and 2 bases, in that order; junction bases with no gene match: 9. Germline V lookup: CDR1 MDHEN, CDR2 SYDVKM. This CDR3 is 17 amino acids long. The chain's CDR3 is CASRQDRGQVGNQPQHF. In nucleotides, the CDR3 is TGTGCCAGCAGACAGGACAGGGGGCAGGTTGGCAATCAGCCCCAGCATTTT.

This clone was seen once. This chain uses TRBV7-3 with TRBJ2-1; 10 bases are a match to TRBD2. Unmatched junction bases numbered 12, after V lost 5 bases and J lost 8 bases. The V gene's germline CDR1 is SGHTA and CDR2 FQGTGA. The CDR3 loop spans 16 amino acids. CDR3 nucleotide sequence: TGTGCCAGCAGCCGGAGCGGGAGGGCCATGTCAGATGAGCAGTTCTTC. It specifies CASSRSGRAMSDEQFF.

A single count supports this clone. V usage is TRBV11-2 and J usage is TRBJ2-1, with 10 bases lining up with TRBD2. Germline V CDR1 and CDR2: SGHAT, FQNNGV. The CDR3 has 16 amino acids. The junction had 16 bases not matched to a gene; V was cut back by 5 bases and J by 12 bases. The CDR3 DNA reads TGTGCCAGCAGCCCCGCCCTCCGAGCGGGAGGGACCGGGCAGTTCTTC. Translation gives CASSPALRAGGTGQFF.

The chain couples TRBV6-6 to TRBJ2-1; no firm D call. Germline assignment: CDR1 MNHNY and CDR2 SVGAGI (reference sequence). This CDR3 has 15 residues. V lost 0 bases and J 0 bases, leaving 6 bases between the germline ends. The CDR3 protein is CASSYSQSSYNEQFF. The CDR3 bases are TGTGCCAGCAGTTACTCGCAGAGCTCCTACAATGAGCAGTTCTTC.

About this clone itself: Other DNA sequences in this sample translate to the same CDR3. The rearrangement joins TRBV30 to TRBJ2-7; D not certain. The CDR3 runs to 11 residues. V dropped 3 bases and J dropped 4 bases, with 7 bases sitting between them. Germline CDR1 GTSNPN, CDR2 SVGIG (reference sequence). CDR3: CAWSSGYEQYF. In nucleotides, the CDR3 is TGTGCCTGGAGCTCCGGTTACGAGCAGTACTTC.